What follows are 28 T cell receptor beta chains derived from one specimen sequenced in a study of OX40 agonist ivuxolimab in advanced cancers. The protocol was immunoSEQ multiplex PCR, while the TCRdb copy is restricted to in-frame clones and leaves out a portion. This repertoire shows more than 55,000 clones, approximately 88% found once; its top ten account for more than 0.5%. The source was CD4+ or CD8+ T cells sorted from blood, collected in a trial of the OX40 agonist ivuxolimab. The receptors originated from an adult with an advanced solid tumor such as melanoma, head and neck, liver or kidney cancer.

The chain is built from TRBV5-6 and TRBJ2-6; no clear D. Germline CDR1 is SGHDT and CDR2 is YYEEEE. V was cut by 1 base and J by 0 bases, with 8 bases left in between. The CDR3 totals 16 residues. The chain's CDR3 is CASSLLGHSGANVLTF. The CDR3 DNA reads TGTGCCAGCAGCTTGTTAGGCCACTCTGGGGCCAACGTCCTGACTTTC.

V is TRBV18 and J is TRBJ2-5, with TRBD1 as a possible D gene (5 bases). Germline V gene sequence: CDR1 KGHSH, CDR2 LQKENI. Trimming shortened V by 2 bases and J by 5 bases, and 12 bases separated the two germline ends. CDR3 size: 14 residues. In DNA form, the CDR3 reads TGTGCCAGCTCACCAGCCAGGAAGGGGGAGACCCAGTACTTC. Amino acid sequence: CASSPARKGETQYF.

The gene calls are TRBV10-3 and TRBJ2-3; 14 nucleotides agree with TRBD2. The trim removed 4 bases at V and 4 bases at J, leaving 1 base unmatched. The germline CDR1 and CDR2 sequences are ENHRY and SYGVKD. CDR3 size: 15 residues. The CDR3 region is CAISGLAGGPDTQYF. The CDR3 nucleotides are TGTGCCATCAGTGGACTAGCGGGAGGGCCAGATACGCAGTATTTT.

The gene calls are TRBV6-7 and TRBJ1-3; D remains ambiguous. TRBV6-7 is an ORF, and what it does is uncertain. V gave up 2 bases and J gave up 0 bases, with 14 bases separating them. The CDR3 length is 17 residues. The DNA of the CDR3 is TGTGCCAGCAGTTACATCCCTGCAGCTTACTCTGGAAACACCATATATTTT. Protein sequence: CASSYIPAAYSGNTIYF.

The chain couples TRBV28 to TRBJ1-5, with 9 bases lining up with TRBD1. V shed 5 bases and J 3 bases; nucleotides not matched to a gene: 11. This CDR3 region has 17 residues. Germline CDR1 MDHEN, CDR2 SYDVKM. The CDR3 DNA reads as TGTGCCAGCAGTCCCCAGCCGGGACAGGGTTTCAATCAGCCCCAGCATTTT. Residues: CASSPQPGQGFNQPQHF.

The chain couples TRBV5-1 to TRBJ2-1; 14 bases are a match to TRBD2. Trimming at V came to 7 bases and at J to 6 bases, leaving 6 bases not matched to a gene. CDR1 is SGHRS and CDR2 is YFSETQ in the germline V gene. CDR3 size: 15 residues. The CDR3 DNA is TGCGCCAGCCGCCAGGGACTAGCGGGAGCCAATGAGCAGTTCTTC. Protein sequence: CASRQGLAGANEQFF.

The V gene is TRBV10-3, the J gene TRBJ2-1; D remains ambiguous. This CDR3 comprises 13 residues. Germline-derived CDR1 and CDR2 are ENHRY and SYGVKD. V lost 4 bases, J lost 3 bases, and 7 bases lay in between. The CDR3 loop is CAISGYNYNEQFF. In nucleotides, the CDR3 is TGTGCCATCAGTGGCTACAACTACAATGAGCAGTTCTTC.

The chain joins TRBV7-9 to TRBJ2-3, with 8 bases fitting TRBD2. The CDR3 totals 16 residues. The V gene's germline CDR1 is SEHNR and CDR2 FQNEAQ (reference sequence). Germline trimming cut 2 bases from V and 0 bases from J; bases unmatched to any gene: 4. CDR3 bases: TGTGCCAGCAGCTTACTACCGGGAGGGAGCACAGATACGCAGTATTTT. Translation gives CASSLLPGGSTDTQYF.

This chain uses TRBV4-2 with TRBJ2-3; 10 bases map to TRBD1. The CDR3 spans 15 residues. V trimming: 11 bases; J trimming: 5 bases; junction bases outside the gene matches: 13. Germline V lookup: CDR1 LGHNA, CDR2 YNFKEQ. The CDR3 sequence is CACSPGDRGIDTQYF. CDR3 bases: TGTGCCTGCTCTCCGGGGGACAGGGGTATAGATACGCAGTATTTT.

This rearrangement joins TRBV5-1 to TRBJ2-7, with 14 bases identical to TRBD2. V shed 4 bases, J shed 8 bases, and the junction held 5 bases outside the gene matches. The CDR3 totals 14 residues. In germline, CDR1 is SGHRS, CDR2 YFSETQ. The CDR3 DNA reads TGCGCCAGCAGCACCGGACTAGCGGGAGGCCAGCAGTACTTC. This translates into CASSTGLAGGQQYF.

J is TRBJ2-1 and V is TRBV29-1, with D perhaps TRBD1 (7 bases). The V end was cut by 5 bases, the J end by 12 bases, with 11 bases between. Germline V lookup: CDR1 SQVTM, CDR2 ANQGSEA. The CDR3 has 10 residues. The CDR3 is CSVYRGGQFF. Written as DNA, the CDR3 is TGCAGCGTTTACAGGGGAGGGCAGTTCTTC.

In its sample, this clone was seen a few times. The sample contains more than one DNA sequence encoding this CDR3. This chain links TRBV18 with TRBJ1-5, with D hard to call. Germline V gene data show CDR1 as KGHSH and CDR2 as LQKENI. Between the trimmed V and J ends, which lost 3 bases and 0 bases, there was a span of 3 bases. This CDR3 region has 13 residues. DNA for the CDR3: TGTGCCAGCTCACCTGATAGCAATCAGCCCCAGCATTTT. This encodes CASSPDSNQPQHF.

This clone has only a few counts. V and J are TRBV6-1 and TRBJ1-1; D is uncertain. Germline CDR1 is MNHNS and CDR2 is SASEGT. Trimming shortened V by 7 bases and J by 8 bases, and 20 bases separated the two germline ends. This CDR3 has 14 amino acids. DNA for the CDR3: TGTGCCAGCACCCCCAGTGGAGGGAGGAGAGAAGCTTTCTTT. Translating gives CASTPSGGRREAFF.

The rearrangement joins TRBV5-1 to TRBJ2-1; 8 nucleotides match TRBD2. The CDR3 has 16 amino acids. Germline V gives CDR1 SGHRS, CDR2 YFSETQ. V gave up 2 bases and J gave up 5 bases; unmatched junction bases: 9. The DNA for the CDR3 is TGCGCCAGCAGCTTCACGGGAGGGAGATCCCACAATGAGCAGTTCTTC. This encodes CASSFTGGRSHNEQFF.

This chain's CDR3 is CASSIDRERSEQYF. The CDR3 bases are TGTGCCAGTAGTATTGATAGGGAGCGCTCCGAGCAGTACTTC. The rearrangement joins TRBV19 to TRBJ2-7, with D possibly being TRBD2 (5 bases). This CDR3 contains 14 residues. Trimming pared 3 bases from V and 6 bases from J, leaving 15 bases between. CDR1 is LNHDA, CDR2 SQIVND, per germline (reference sequence). The variable domain in full, completed from reference TRBV19 and TRBJ2-7, reads DGGITQSPKYLFRKEGQNVTLSCEQNLNHDAMYWYRQDPGQGLRLIYYSQIVNDFQKGDIAEGYSVSREKKESFPLTVTSAQKNPTAFYLCASSIDRERSEQYFGPGTRLTVT.

CDR3 loop: CASSSRQGEKETQYF. The CDR3 DNA reads as TGTGCCAGCAGCTCACGACAGGGGGAGAAAGAGACCCAGTACTTC. The J gene is TRBJ2-5, the V gene TRBV7-9, with 9 bases that match TRBD1. With V trimmed by 4 bases and J by 3 bases, 6 bases remained unmatched. Germline V gene sequence: CDR1 SEHNR, CDR2 FQNEAQ (reference sequence). This CDR3 region has 15 residues.

This clone was detected once. V and J are TRBV29-1 and TRBJ1-2; TRBD1 might be the D (5 bases). The V and J ends lost 3 bases and 8 bases respectively, with 16 bases between them. This CDR3 is built from 13 residues. The germline CDR1 and CDR2 sequences are SQVTM and ANQGSEA. In nucleotides, the CDR3 is TGCAGCGTTGATAGAATCCGGGGGAGCGGCTACACCTTC. Protein sequence: CSVDRIRGSGYTF. The complete variable domain, with remaining parts taken from reference TRBV29-1 and TRBJ1-2, reads SAVISQKPSRDICQRGTSLTIQCQVDSQVTMMFWYRQQPGQSLTLIATANQGSEATYESGFVIDKFPISRPNLTFSTLTVSNMSPEDSSIYLCSVDRIRGSGYTFGSGTRLTVV.

The chain combines TRBV27 with TRBJ1-6; a weak D match, TRBD1 (6 bases). V lost 10 bases, J lost 5 bases, and 15 bases lay in between. Per the germline V gene, CDR1 is MNHEY and CDR2 is SMNVEV (reference sequence). There are 14 residues in the CDR3. CDR3 sequence (DNA): TGTGCCACCCGTGGGGGCCAACATAATTCACCCCTCCACTTT. This gives the protein CATRGGQHNSPLHF.

The chain couples TRBV5-4 to TRBJ2-2, with unresolved D. The CDR3 consists of 14 residues. The V gene's germline CDR1 is SGHNT and CDR2 YYREEE (reference sequence). V shed 4 bases and J shed 1 base, with 8 bases lying between them. CDR3 sequence reads: CASSGWRNTGELFF. CDR3 nucleotide sequence: TGTGCCAGCAGCGGATGGAGGAACACCGGGGAGCTGTTTTTT.

CDR3 protein: CAISESSGRAGDTQYF. The CDR3 DNA is TGTGCCATCAGTGAGTCAAGCGGGAGGGCCGGAGATACGCAGTATTTT. The V gene is TRBV10-3, the J gene TRBJ2-3, with 10 nucleotides matching TRBD2. Germline CDR1 is ENHRY and CDR2 is SYGVKD. The ends lost 0 bases at V and 5 bases at J; junction bases unmatched: 5. The CDR3 runs to 16 residues.

Only one count was recorded for this clone. The V gene is TRBV5-6, the J gene TRBJ2-2; D may be TRBD2 (6 bases). The CDR3 length is 16 residues. V lost 0 bases to trimming and J lost 1 base, with 10 bases between them. The germline V gene encodes CDR1 SGHDT and CDR2 YYEEEE. CDR3 bases: TGTGCCAGCAGCTTGGTGCCAGCGGGGAACACCGGGGAGCTGTTTTTT. Translation gives CASSLVPAGNTGELFF.

CDR3 amino acids: CASKTAVNTDTQYF. In nucleotides, the CDR3 is TGTGCCAGCAAAACAGCGGTTAACACAGATACGCAGTATTTT. The chain is built from TRBV18 and TRBJ2-3, with D possibly being TRBD2 (5 bases). The CDR3 covers 14 residues. V shed 8 bases and J shed 2 bases, with 14 bases lying between them. Germline CDR1 and CDR2: KGHSH and LQKENI.

This clone occurred a few times. This chain joins TRBV27 and TRBJ2-2; 7 bases match TRBD2. Germline V CDR1 and CDR2: MNHEY, SMNVEV (reference sequence). The CDR3 covers 14 residues. J gave up 3 bases and V 7 bases, and 5 bases lay outside the gene matches. The DNA for the CDR3 is TGTGCCAGCACCGGGACTACGGACACCGGGGAGCTGTTTTTT. Translated: CASTGTTDTGELFF.

The CDR3 region has the DNA TGTGCCAGCAGCTCTTCGTCTGCAACTAATGAAAAACTGTTTTTT. Amino acids: CASSSSSATNEKLFF. This chain connects TRBV5-6 to TRBJ1-4, with D unclear. This CDR3 contains 15 residues. The V end was cut by 3 bases, the J end by 0 bases, with 9 bases between. From germline, CDR1 is SGHDT and CDR2 YYEEEE.

This chain uses TRBV12-5 with TRBJ2-5, with TRBD1 identical over 8 bases. Germline V gene data show CDR1 as LGHNT and CDR2 as FRNRAP. Trimming cost V 3 bases and J 6 bases; bases outside gene matches: 3. The CDR3 is made up of 13 amino acids. CDR3 coding DNA: TGTGCTAGTGGTTTAGGACAGGGAAAGACCCAGTACTTC. Its protein is CASGLGQGKTQYF. Drawing the rest from reference TRBV12-5 and TRBJ2-5, the complete variable domain is DARVTQTPRHKVTEMGQEVTMRCQPILGHNTVFWYRQTMMQGLELLAYFRNRAPLDDSGMPKDRFSAEMPDATLATLKIQPSEPRDSAVYFCASGLGQGKTQYFGPGTRLLVL.

The rearrangement uses TRBV10-3 and TRBJ1-1; TRBD1 is a possible D gene (5 bases). The CDR3 consists of 12 residues. Trimming took off 11 bases at V and 6 bases at J, with 16 bases between the two ends. In germline, CDR1 is ENHRY, CDR2 SYGVKD. As DNA, the CDR3 is TGTGCCGGGACCGGGGACGGCCCTGAAGCTTTCTTT. It codes for CAGTGDGPEAFF.

The gene calls are TRBV6-5 and TRBJ1-2; 8 bases are shared with TRBD1. Losses at the gene ends were 8 bases for V and 5 bases for J; bases not matched to a gene: 4. Germline values: CDR1 MNHEY, CDR2 SVGAGI. The CDR3 has 12 amino acids. CDR3 sequence reads: CASFGQGYGYTF. CDR3 sequence (DNA): TGTGCCAGCTTCGGACAGGGATATGGCTACACCTTC.

This chain joins TRBV6-1 and TRBJ1-6; 8 nucleotides agree with TRBD1. This CDR3 spans 14 amino acids. The trim removed 6 bases at V and 5 bases at J, leaving 3 bases unmatched. The germline V gene encodes CDR1 MNHNS and CDR2 SASEGT. The CDR3 region is CASRPTGDNSPLHF. The CDR3 DNA reads TGTGCCAGCAGACCGACAGGGGATAATTCACCCCTCCACTTT.